The rows below give T cell receptor beta chains drawn from one sample of a study of cytomegalovirus exposure and HLA in healthy donors. Profiling relied on immunoSEQ multiplex PCR, and the TCRdb table lists in-frame clones only, not all of them. The sample records over 150,000 clones, about four fifths being singletons. The sequencing input was PBMCs. All receptors come from a woman in her 30s in good health and CMV-seropositive. CDR3s include the opening cysteine and the closing phenylalanine or tryptophan. A D gene is named only where the DNA matches it firmly. Size values are once, few and many counts, or a class for expanded clones, and some rows have none.

clone_size: -; d_call: -; j_call: TRBJ2-2; v_call: TRBV11-3; cdr3_nt: TGTGCCAGCAGCTTGGGGCGGAAGAACACCGGGGAGCTGTTTTTT; cdr3_aa: CASSLGRKNTGELFF
clone_size: -; d_call: TRBD2; j_call: TRBJ2-3; v_call: TRBV7-9; cdr3_nt: TGTGCCAGCAGCTTTAGCGGGGCGGATACGCAGTATTTT; cdr3_aa: CASSFSGADTQYF
clone_size: -; d_call: -; j_call: TRBJ1-2; v_call: TRBV7-2; cdr3_nt: TGTGCCAGCAGCCCGGGAGCAGGCCCCTATGGCTACACCTTC; cdr3_aa: CASSPGAGPYGYTF
clone_size: -; d_call: TRBD1; j_call: TRBJ1-6; v_call: TRBV18; cdr3_nt: TGTGCCAGCTCAACCTTTAGGGACAGGGGGAATTCACCCCTCCACTTT; cdr3_aa: CASSTFRDRGNSPLHF
clone_size: few; d_call: -; j_call: TRBJ2-1; v_call: TRBV5-1; cdr3_nt: TGCGCCAGCACCTTGGAAAATTCAGCGGAGCAGTTCTTC; cdr3_aa: CASTLENSAEQFF
clone_size: -; d_call: -; j_call: TRBJ2-1; v_call: TRBV18; cdr3_nt: TGTGCCAGCTCACCTAACTCCTACAATGAGCAGTTCTTC; cdr3_aa: CASSPNSYNEQFF
clone_size: -; d_call: -; j_call: TRBJ1-2; v_call: TRBV27; cdr3_nt: TGTGCCAGCAGTTTGGGAGGGTTCCATGGCTACACCTTC; cdr3_aa: CASSLGGFHGYTF
clone_size: -; d_call: TRBD2; j_call: TRBJ2-5; v_call: TRBV5-6; cdr3_nt: TGTGCCAGCAGCTCCGGGAAGCGGGGGGTAGGAGAGACCCAGTACTTC; cdr3_aa: CASSSGKRGVGETQYF
clone_size: few; d_call: -; j_call: TRBJ2-5; v_call: TRBV7-9; cdr3_nt: TGTGCCAGCAGCTCAGAGGCCGAGACCCAGTACTTC; cdr3_aa: CASSSEAETQYF
clone_size: -; d_call: -; j_call: TRBJ2-7; v_call: TRBV10-1; cdr3_nt: TGCGCCAGCAGTGAGAAGGGCGGGGTCCCATACTCCTACGAGCAGTACTTC; cdr3_aa: CASSEKGGVPYSYEQYF
clone_size: once; d_call: TRBD1; j_call: TRBJ1-2; v_call: TRBV6-5; cdr3_nt: TGTGCCAGCAGGTTCTCGGGACAGGGGGCTTATGGCTACACCTTC; cdr3_aa: CASRFSGQGAYGYTF
clone_size: few; d_call: -; j_call: TRBJ2-7; v_call: TRBV7-9; cdr3_nt: TGTGCCAGCAGCTTAGACCAGGGGTGGTACGAGCAGTACTTC; cdr3_aa: CASSLDQGWYEQYF
clone_size: -; d_call: -; j_call: TRBJ2-3; v_call: TRBV5-4; cdr3_nt: TGTGCCAGCAGCTTTGGGGGGAACACAGATACGCAGTATTTT; cdr3_aa: CASSFGGNTDTQYF
clone_size: -; d_call: TRBD1; j_call: TRBJ1-2; v_call: TRBV19; cdr3_nt: TGTGCCAGTAGTATCGGACAGGGGAGCTACACCTTC; cdr3_aa: CASSIGQGSYTF
clone_size: -; d_call: -; j_call: TRBJ1-4; v_call: TRBV27; cdr3_nt: TGTGCCAGCAGATTAAGCAAACTGTTTTTT; cdr3_aa: CASRLSKLFF
clone_size: once; d_call: -; j_call: TRBJ1-3; v_call: TRBV5-1; cdr3_nt: TGCGCCAGCAGCTTGGAACAGTTGCGTTCCTCTGGAAACACCATATATTTT; cdr3_aa: CASSLEQLRSSGNTIYF
clone_size: -; d_call: TRBD1; j_call: TRBJ1-1; v_call: TRBV7-9; cdr3_nt: TGTGCCAGCAGCTTCGGGACAGGGGGTATGGGAAGAAACACTGAAGCTTTCTTT; cdr3_aa: CASSFGTGGMGRNTEAFF
clone_size: -; d_call: TRBD2; j_call: TRBJ2-6; v_call: TRBV29-1; cdr3_nt: TGCAGCGTTGGGGTAAGGGACCCGCGGGAGGTTTGGGCCAACGTCCTGACTTTC; cdr3_aa: CSVGVRDPREVWANVLTF
clone_size: -; d_call: TRBD2; j_call: TRBJ2-2; v_call: TRBV7-7; cdr3_nt: TGTGCCAGCAACCCGGTGGTAGCGGGATCCGGGGAGCTGTTTTTT; cdr3_aa: CASNPVVAGSGELFF
clone_size: -; d_call: -; j_call: TRBJ1-4; v_call: TRBV4-3; cdr3_nt: TGCGCCAGCAGCCAAGATCCGGCAGGGGCCGATGAAAAACTGTTTTTT; cdr3_aa: CASSQDPAGADEKLFF
clone_size: -; d_call: -; j_call: TRBJ1-6; v_call: TRBV27; cdr3_nt: TGTGCCAGCAGTTTAAGTGGGGGGGAGGGTAATTCACCCCTCCACTTT; cdr3_aa: CASSLSGGEGNSPLHF
clone_size: -; d_call: -; j_call: TRBJ2-2; v_call: TRBV6-4; cdr3_nt: TGTGCCAGCAGATTAACAGGGACCGGGGAGCTGTTTTTT; cdr3_aa: CASRLTGTGELFF
clone_size: -; d_call: -; j_call: TRBJ1-6; v_call: TRBV11-1; cdr3_nt: TGTGCCAGCAGCTTAGGCCGGGGGGTCGATAATTCACCCCTCCACTTT; cdr3_aa: CASSLGRGVDNSPLHF
clone_size: once; d_call: TRBD2; j_call: TRBJ2-3; v_call: TRBV4-2; cdr3_nt: TGTGCCAGCAGCCAAGGTAATAGCGGGAACACAGATACGCAGTATTTT; cdr3_aa: CASSQGNSGNTDTQYF
clone_size: -; d_call: -; j_call: TRBJ1-2; v_call: TRBV4-2; cdr3_nt: TGTGCCAGCAGAGGGGGATTGACTAATGGCTACACCTTC; cdr3_aa: CASRGGLTNGYTF